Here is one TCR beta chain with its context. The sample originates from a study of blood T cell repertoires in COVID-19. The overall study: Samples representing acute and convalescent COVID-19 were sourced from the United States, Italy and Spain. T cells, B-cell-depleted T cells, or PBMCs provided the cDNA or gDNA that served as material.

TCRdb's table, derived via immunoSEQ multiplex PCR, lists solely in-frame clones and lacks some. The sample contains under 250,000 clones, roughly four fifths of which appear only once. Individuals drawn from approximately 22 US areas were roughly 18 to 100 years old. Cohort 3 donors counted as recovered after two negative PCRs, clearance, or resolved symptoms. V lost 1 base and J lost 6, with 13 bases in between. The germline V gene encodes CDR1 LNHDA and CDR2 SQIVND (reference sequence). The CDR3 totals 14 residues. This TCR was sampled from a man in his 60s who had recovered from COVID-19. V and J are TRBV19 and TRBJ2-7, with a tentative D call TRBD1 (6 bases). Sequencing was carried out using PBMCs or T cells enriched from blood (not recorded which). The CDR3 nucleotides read TGTGCCAGTAGTATAGGTAGGGGGACCCTCGAGCAGTACTTC. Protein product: CASSIGRGTLEQYF.